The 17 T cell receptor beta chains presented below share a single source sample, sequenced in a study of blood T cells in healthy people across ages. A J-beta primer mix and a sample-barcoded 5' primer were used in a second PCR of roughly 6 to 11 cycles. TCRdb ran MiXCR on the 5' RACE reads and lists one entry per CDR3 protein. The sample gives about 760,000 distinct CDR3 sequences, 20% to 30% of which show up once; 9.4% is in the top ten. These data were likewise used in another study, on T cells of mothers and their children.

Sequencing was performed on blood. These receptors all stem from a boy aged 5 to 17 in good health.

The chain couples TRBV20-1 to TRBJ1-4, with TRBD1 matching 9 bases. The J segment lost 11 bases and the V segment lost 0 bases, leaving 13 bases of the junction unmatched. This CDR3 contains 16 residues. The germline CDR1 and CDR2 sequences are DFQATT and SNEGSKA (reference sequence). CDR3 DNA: TGCAGTGCTAGAGATTCTAGGACAGGGGATTCTGGGAAACTGTTTTTT. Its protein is CSARDSRTGDSGKLFF.

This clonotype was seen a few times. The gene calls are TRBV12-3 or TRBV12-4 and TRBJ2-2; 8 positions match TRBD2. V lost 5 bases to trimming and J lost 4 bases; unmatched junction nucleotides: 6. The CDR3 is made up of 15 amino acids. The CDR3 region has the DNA TGTGCCAGCAGTACCCGGGGGGGCTTCACCGGGGAGCTGTTTTTT. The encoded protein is CASSTRGGFTGELFF.

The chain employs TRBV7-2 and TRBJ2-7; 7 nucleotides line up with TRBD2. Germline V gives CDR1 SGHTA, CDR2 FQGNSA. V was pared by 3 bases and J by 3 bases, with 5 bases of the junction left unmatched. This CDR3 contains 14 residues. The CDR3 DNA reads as TGTGCCAGCAGCTTTACCAGCGGGAACTACGAGCAGTACTTC. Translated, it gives CASSFTSGNYEQYF.

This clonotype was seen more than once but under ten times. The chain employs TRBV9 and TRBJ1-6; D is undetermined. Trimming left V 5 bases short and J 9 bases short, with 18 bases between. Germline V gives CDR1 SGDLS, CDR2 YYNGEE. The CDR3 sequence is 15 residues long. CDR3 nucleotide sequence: TGTGCCAGCAGTAATGTCACGGAAGTCGGTTCACCCCTCCACTTT. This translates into CASSNVTEVGSPLHF.

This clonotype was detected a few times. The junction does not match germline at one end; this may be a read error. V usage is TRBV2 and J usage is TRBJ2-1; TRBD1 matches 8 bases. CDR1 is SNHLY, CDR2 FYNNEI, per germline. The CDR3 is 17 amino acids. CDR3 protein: CASSDLRTGWFDNEQFF. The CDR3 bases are TGTGCCAGTAGTGACCTCAGGACAGGGTGGTTCGACAATGAGCAGTTCTTC.

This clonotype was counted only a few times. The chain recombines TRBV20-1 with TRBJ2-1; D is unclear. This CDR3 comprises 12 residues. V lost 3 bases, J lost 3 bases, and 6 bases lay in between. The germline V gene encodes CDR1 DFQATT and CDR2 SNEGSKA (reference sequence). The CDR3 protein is CSASVGYNEQFF. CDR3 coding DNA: TGCAGTGCTAGTGTGGGCTACAATGAGCAGTTCTTC.

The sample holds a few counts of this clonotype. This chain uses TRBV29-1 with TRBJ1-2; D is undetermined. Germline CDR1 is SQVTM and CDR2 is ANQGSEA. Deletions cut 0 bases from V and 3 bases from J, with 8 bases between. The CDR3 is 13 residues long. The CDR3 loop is CSVEEEVHYGYTF. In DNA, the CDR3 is TGCAGCGTTGAAGAAGAGGTGCACTATGGCTACACCTTC. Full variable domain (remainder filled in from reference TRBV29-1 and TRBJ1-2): SAVISQKPSRDICQRGTSLTIQCQVDSQVTMMFWYRQQPGQSLTLIATANQGSEATYESGFVIDKFPISRPNLTFSTLTVSNMSPEDSSIYLCSVEEEVHYGYTFGSGTRLTVV.

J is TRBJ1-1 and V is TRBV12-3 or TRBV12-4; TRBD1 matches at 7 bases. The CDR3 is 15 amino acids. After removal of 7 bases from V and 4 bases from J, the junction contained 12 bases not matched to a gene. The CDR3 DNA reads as TGTGCCAGCAAACCTGGGACAGTAGTGAGCACTGAAGCTTTCTTT. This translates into CASKPGTVVSTEAFF.

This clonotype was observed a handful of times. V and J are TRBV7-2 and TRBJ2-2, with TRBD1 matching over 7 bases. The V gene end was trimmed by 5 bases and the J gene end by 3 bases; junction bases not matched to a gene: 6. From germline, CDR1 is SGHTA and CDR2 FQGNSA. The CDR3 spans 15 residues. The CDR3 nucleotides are TGTGCCAGCAGCACACGACAGGGTTACACCGGGGAGCTGTTTTTT. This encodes CASSTRQGYTGELFF.

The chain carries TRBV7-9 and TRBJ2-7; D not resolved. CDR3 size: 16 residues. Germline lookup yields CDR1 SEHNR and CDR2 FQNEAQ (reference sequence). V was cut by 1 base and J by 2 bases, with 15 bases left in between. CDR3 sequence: CASSLVTELTTYEQYF. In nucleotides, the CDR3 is TGTGCCAGCAGCTTAGTTACAGAACTTACTACCTACGAGCAGTACTTC.

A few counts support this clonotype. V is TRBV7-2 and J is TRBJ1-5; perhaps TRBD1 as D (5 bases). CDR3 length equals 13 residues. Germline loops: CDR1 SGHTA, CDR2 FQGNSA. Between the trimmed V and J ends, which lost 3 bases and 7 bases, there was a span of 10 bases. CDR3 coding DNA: TGTGCCAGCAGCTTGGGCAGGGCACAGCCCCAGCATTTT. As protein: CASSLGRAQPQHF.

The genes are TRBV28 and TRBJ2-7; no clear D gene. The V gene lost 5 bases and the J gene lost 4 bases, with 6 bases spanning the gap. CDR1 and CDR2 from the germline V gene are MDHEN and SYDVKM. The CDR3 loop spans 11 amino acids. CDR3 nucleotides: TGTGCCAGCAGTGCCCAGTACGAGCAGTACTTC. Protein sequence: CASSAQYEQYF.

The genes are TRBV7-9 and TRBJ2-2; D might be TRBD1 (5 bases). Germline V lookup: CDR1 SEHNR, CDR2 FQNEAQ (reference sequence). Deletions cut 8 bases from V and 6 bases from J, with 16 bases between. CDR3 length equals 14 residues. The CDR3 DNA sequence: TGTGCCAGCGGAGTGCAGGGATATTCCGGGGAGCTGTTTTTT. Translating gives CASGVQGYSGELFF.

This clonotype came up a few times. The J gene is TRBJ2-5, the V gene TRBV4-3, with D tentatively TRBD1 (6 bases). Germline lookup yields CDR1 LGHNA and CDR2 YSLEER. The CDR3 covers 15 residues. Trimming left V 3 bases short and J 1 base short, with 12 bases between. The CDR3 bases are TGCGCCAGCAGCCAGGAAGACAGGAGCCAAGAGACCCAGTACTTC. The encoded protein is CASSQEDRSQETQYF.

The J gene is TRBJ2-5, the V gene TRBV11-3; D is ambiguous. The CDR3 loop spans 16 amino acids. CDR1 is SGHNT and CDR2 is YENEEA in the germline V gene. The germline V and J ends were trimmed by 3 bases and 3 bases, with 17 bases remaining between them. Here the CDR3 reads CASSLFGSPGEETQYF. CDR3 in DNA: TGTGCCAGCAGCTTGTTTGGATCGCCCGGAGAAGAGACCCAGTACTTC.

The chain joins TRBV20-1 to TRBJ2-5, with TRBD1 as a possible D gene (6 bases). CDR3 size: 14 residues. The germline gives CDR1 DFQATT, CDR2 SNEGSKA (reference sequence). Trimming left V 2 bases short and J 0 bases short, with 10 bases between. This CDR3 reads CSARRQGYQETQYF. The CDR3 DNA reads TGCAGTGCTAGAAGGCAGGGGTACCAAGAGACCCAGTACTTC.

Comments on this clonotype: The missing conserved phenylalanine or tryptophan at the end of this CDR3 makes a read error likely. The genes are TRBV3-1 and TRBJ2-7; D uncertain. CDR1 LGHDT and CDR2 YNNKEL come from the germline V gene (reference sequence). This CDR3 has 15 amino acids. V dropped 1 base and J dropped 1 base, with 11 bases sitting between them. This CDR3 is CASSQGEATSYEQYL. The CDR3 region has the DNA TGTGCCAGCAGCCAAGGAGAGGCTACTTCCTACGAGCAGTACCTC.